These T cell receptor beta chains were read from a single sample in a study of T-cell memory formation after mild COVID-19. TCRdb recomputed calls from the 5' RACE reads with MiXCR, one row per CDR3 protein. Of approximately 42,000 distinct CDR3 sequences listed, roughly 7% are singletons. Sequences were obtained from PBMCs or a T cell subset sorted from them (not recorded which). The receptors shown here come from an adult who had mild COVID-19 (a few samples of this study predate the infection). Cell type and time point are not known. Each CDR3 is given with its conserved first and last residue. A D gene is named only where the DNA matches it firmly. The size of a clone is reported for some rows only, either as once, few or many, or as a class for expanded clones.

clone size	D gene	J gene	V gene	CDR3 protein	CDR3 DNA
NA	TRBD2	TRBJ2-2	TRBV24-1	CATSDGLATHTGELFF	TGTGCCACCAGTGATGGACTAGCGACCCACACCGGGGAGCTGTTTTTT
many	NA	TRBJ2-2	TRBV4-1	CASSQEAQGLNTGELFF	TGCGCCAGCAGCCAAGAAGCTCAGGGACTGAACACCGGGGAGCTGTTTTTT
few	NA	TRBJ1-1	TRBV18	CASSPKIQGYGTEAFF	TGTGCCAGCTCACCCAAGATACAAGGGTACGGAACTGAAGCTTTCTTT
many	NA	TRBJ2-1	TRBV11-2	CASSLKRVYNEQFF	TGTGCCAGCAGCTTAAAAAGGGTATACAATGAGCAGTTCTTC
NA	NA	TRBJ2-5	TRBV4-3	CASSQQTGPSETQYF	TGCGCCAGCAGCCAACAAACAGGGCCTTCGGAGACCCAGTACTTC
few	NA	TRBJ1-1	TRBV24-1	CATSVQGNTEAFF	TGTGCCACCAGTGTACAGGGGAACACTGAAGCTTTCTTT
many	NA	TRBJ2-1	TRBV12-3/TRBV12-4	CASSLLAGNNEQFF	TGTGCCAGCAGTCTCTTGGCGGGCAACAATGAGCAGTTCTTC
NA	TRBD1	TRBJ2-2	TRBV3-1	CASSSGTGSNTGELFF	TGTGCCAGCAGCTCCGGGACAGGGTCGAACACCGGGGAGCTGTTTTTT
few	NA	TRBJ2-5	TRBV15	CATSRDTGQTQYF	TGTGCCACCAGCAGAGACACGGGGCAGACCCAGTACTTC
many	TRBD2	TRBJ2-2	TRBV10-3	CAISESIDSGESNTGELFF	TGTGCCATCAGTGAATCGATTGATAGCGGGGAATCAAACACCGGGGAGCTGTTTTTT
many	NA	TRBJ2-3	TRBV7-9	CASRRPDSTDTQYF	TGTGCCAGCAGGAGGCCCGATTCCACAGATACGCAGTATTTT
few	NA	TRBJ2-7	TRBV14	CASSWGWGGEQYF	TGTGCCAGCTCTTGGGGTTGGGGAGGCGAGCAGTACTTC
many	NA	TRBJ1-2	TRBV20-1	CSARDPRLDGSNYGYTF	TGCAGTGCTAGAGATCCCAGATTGGACGGATCTAACTATGGCTACACCTTC
NA	NA	TRBJ1-1	TRBV7-9	CASSLVVGFAEAFF	TGTGCCAGCAGCTTAGTAGTAGGGTTCGCTGAAGCTTTCTTT
few	NA	TRBJ1-5	TRBV6-6	CASVMSSQGNQPQHF	TGTGCCAGCGTGATGAGCTCTCAGGGGAATCAGCCCCAGCATTTT
few	TRBD1	TRBJ1-1	TRBV19	CASITRQGEAFF	TGTGCCAGTATTACAAGACAGGGGGAAGCTTTCTTT
NA	NA	TRBJ1-5	TRBV12-3/TRBV12-4	CASTRRGVLNQPQHF	TGTGCCAGCACCCGTCGGGGGGTTCTCAATCAGCCCCAGCATTTT
NA	NA	TRBJ2-7	TRBV7-8	CASSLALDPSGYEQYF	TGTGCCAGCAGCTTAGCGCTCGACCCCTCGGGCTACGAGCAGTACTTC
many	TRBD1	TRBJ2-1	TRBV27	CASSLGFRTGVNEQFF	TGTGCCAGCAGTTTAGGATTTCGGACAGGGGTTAATGAGCAGTTCTTC
NA	NA	TRBJ1-6	TRBV27	CASSFWETLYNSPLHF	TGTGCCAGCAGTTTTTGGGAGACCTTATATAATTCACCCCTCCACTTT
many	NA	TRBJ2-2	TRBV21-1	CASRSKVGLNTGELFF	TGTGCCAGCCGCAGCAAAGTTGGTCTGAACACCGGGGAGCTGTTTTTT
few	TRBD2	TRBJ2-1	TRBV24-1	CATSPWPRTSGYNEQFF	TGTGCCACCAGCCCCTGGCCCCGGACTAGCGGATACAATGAGCAGTTCTTC
few	NA	TRBJ2-2	TRBV5-1	CASSLDNTGELFF	TGCGCCAGCAGTCTGGACAACACCGGGGAGCTGTTTTTT
many	TRBD1	TRBJ2-1	TRBV2	CASTPGQIRSSYNEQFF	TGTGCCAGCACCCCGGGACAGATTAGAAGCTCCTACAATGAGCAGTTCTTC
NA	NA	TRBJ1-5	TRBV6-6	CASSYSASGDQPQHF	TGTGCCAGCAGTTACTCCGCGTCTGGGGATCAGCCCCAGCATTTT
few	NA	TRBJ1-4	TRBV3-1	CASSARTATNEKLFF	TGTGCCAGCAGCGCCCGGACAGCAACTAATGAAAAACTGTTTTTT
NA	NA	TRBJ1-4	TRBV5-6	CASSLAQVRGFVGKLFF	TGTGCCAGCAGCTTGGCCCAGGTCAGGGGATTTGTTGGAAAACTGTTTTTT
many	NA	TRBJ1-1	TRBV7-2	CASSLVVQGSTEAFF	TGTGCCAGCAGCTTAGTCGTCCAGGGGAGCACTGAAGCTTTCTTT
few	NA	TRBJ2-3	TRBV18	CASSPARTPTDTQYF	TGTGCCAGCTCACCGGCGCGGACTCCCACAGATACGCAGTATTTT
many	NA	TRBJ2-1	TRBV7-3	CASSLWTANEQFF	TGTGCCAGCAGCTTATGGACCGCCAATGAGCAGTTCTTC
few	TRBD2	TRBJ2-1	TRBV6-2/TRBV6-3	CASSPEKALAGGPDEQFF	TGTGCCAGCAGTCCCGAAAAGGCTCTAGCGGGAGGGCCCGATGAGCAGTTCTTC
many	NA	TRBJ2-7	TRBV7-2	CASSLGGKPYEQYF	TGTGCCAGCAGCTTAGGCGGGAAGCCCTACGAGCAGTACTTC
many	NA	TRBJ2-3	TRBV5-5	CASSLDVAPDTQYF	TGTGCCAGCAGCTTGGACGTCGCCCCAGATACGCAGTATTTT
few	TRBD1	TRBJ2-7	TRBV3-1	CASSLRTGPMDF	TGTGCCAGCAGCCTCCGGACAGGCCCAATGGACTTC
NA	NA	TRBJ2-5	TRBV19	CASSIGRAVETQYF	TGTGCCAGTAGTATAGGGCGAGCCGTGGAGACCCAGTACTTC
NA	TRBD2	TRBJ2-2	TRBV2	CASSLGTQRGGELFF	TGTGCCAGCAGCCTAGGGACTCAGCGGGGCGGGGAGCTGTTTTTT
NA	TRBD1	TRBJ1-2	TRBV5-1	CASSSLDRGGGYTF	TGCGCCAGCAGCTCCTTGGACAGGGGGGGTGGCTACACCTTC
many	NA	TRBJ2-7	TRBV9	CASSVVWVSYEQYF	TGTGCCAGCAGCGTAGTGTGGGTTTCCTACGAGCAGTACTTC
many	NA	TRBJ2-7	TRBV6-5	CASSYSTQGRYEQYF	TGTGCCAGCAGTTACTCGACGCAGGGGAGGTACGAGCAGTACTTC
many	TRBD2	TRBJ2-7	TRBV12-3/TRBV12-4	CASSTLLAREQYF	TGTGCCAGCAGCACCCTACTAGCGCGGGAGCAGTACTTC
few	TRBD1	TRBJ2-4	TRBV18	CASSPGGVKNIQYF	TGTGCCAGCTCTCCAGGGGGCGTCAAAAACATTCAGTACTTC
many	NA	TRBJ2-7	TRBV12-3/TRBV12-4	CASSSTPGVGQYF	TGTGCCAGCAGCTCAACCCCCGGAGTCGGGCAGTACTTC
many	NA	TRBJ2-4	TRBV25-1	CASSFTNIQYF	TGTGCCAGCAGTTTTACGAACATTCAGTACTTC
many	NA	TRBJ2-6	TRBV11-2	CASSFRTGRRVGGANVLTF	TGTGCCAGCAGCTTCAGGACTGGCAGGAGAGTCGGTGGGGCCAACGTCCTGACTTTC
many	NA	TRBJ2-3	TRBV7-9	CASSEGFLDTQYF	TGTGCCAGCAGCGAAGGGTTCCTAGATACGCAGTATTTT
many	TRBD2	TRBJ2-3	TRBV18	CASSLNLYSQRDLSDTQYF	TGTGCCAGCTCCCTGAACCTCTATTCACAGCGGGATCTTTCAGATACGCAGTATTTT
many	NA	TRBJ2-4	TRBV3-1	CASSQENIQYF	TGTGCCAGCAGCCAAGAAAACATTCAGTACTTC
NA	TRBD1	TRBJ2-6	TRBV6-2/TRBV6-3	CASSLVGGLVANVLTF	TGTGCCAGCAGTCTCGTAGGGGGCTTAGTGGCCAACGTCCTGACTTTC
many	NA	TRBJ2-1	TRBV5-1	CASKIEASPYNEQFF	TGCGCCAGCAAAATTGAGGCCTCACCTTACAATGAGCAGTTCTTC
few	NA	TRBJ2-1	TRBV18	CASSPPQGYHYNEQFF	TGTGCCAGCTCACCACCTCAGGGGTATCACTACAATGAGCAGTTCTTC
few	NA	TRBJ1-4	TRBV5-6	CASSSPTRGGEKLFF	TGTGCCAGCAGCTCTCCAACGAGGGGTGGCGAAAAACTGTTTTTT
NA	NA	TRBJ1-3	TRBV5-1	CASSFDGYSGNTIYF	TGCGCCAGCAGCTTTGACGGATACTCTGGAAACACCATATATTTT
few	TRBD2	TRBJ2-1	TRBV7-3	CASSLSYLAGGINEQFF	TGTGCCAGCAGCTTAAGTTATCTGGCGGGGGGGATCAATGAGCAGTTCTTC
many	NA	TRBJ2-7	TRBV6-1	CASSELQGQYF	TGTGCCAGCAGTGAATTACAGGGGCAGTACTTC
many	NA	TRBJ1-6	TRBV5-1	CASSSLVGSSPLHF	TGCGCCAGCAGCTCCCTTGTGGGGTCCTCACCCCTCCACTTT
many	NA	TRBJ2-2	TRBV12-3/TRBV12-4	CASSFGLSDFTGELFF	TGTGCCAGCAGTTTCGGTTTAAGTGATTTCACCGGGGAGCTGTTTTTT
NA	TRBD1	TRBJ1-2	TRBV5-8	CASSRTGGVYGYTF	TGTGCCAGCAGCAGGACAGGGGGGGTCTATGGCTACACCTTC
NA	TRBD1	TRBJ1-5	TRBV19	CASSPEGQGAGQPQHF	TGTGCCAGTAGTCCAGAAGGACAGGGGGCCGGGCAGCCCCAGCATTTT
many	NA	TRBJ1-2	TRBV4-2	CASSPTGWQGGYTF	TGTGCCAGCAGCCCGACCGGATGGCAGGGTGGCTACACCTTC
few	NA	TRBJ2-7	TRBV9	CASSVATGSYEQYF	TGTGCCAGCAGCGTAGCTACAGGGTCCTACGAGCAGTACTTC